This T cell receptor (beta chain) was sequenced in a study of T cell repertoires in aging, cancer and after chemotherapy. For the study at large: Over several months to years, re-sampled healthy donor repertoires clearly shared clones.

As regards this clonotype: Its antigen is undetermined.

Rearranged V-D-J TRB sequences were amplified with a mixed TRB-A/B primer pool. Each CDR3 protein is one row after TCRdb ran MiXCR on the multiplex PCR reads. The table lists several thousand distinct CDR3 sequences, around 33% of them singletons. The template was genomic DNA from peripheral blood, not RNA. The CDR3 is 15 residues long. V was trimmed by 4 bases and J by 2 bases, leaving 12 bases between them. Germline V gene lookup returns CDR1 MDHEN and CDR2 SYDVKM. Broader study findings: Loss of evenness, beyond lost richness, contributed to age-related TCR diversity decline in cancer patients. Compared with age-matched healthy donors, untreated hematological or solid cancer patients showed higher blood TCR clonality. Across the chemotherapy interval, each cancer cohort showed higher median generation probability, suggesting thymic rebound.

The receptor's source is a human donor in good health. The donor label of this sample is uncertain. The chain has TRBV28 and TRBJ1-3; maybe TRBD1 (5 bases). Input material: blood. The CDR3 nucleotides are TGTGCCAGCAGTTCGGGGGATACCACTGGAAACACCATATATTTT. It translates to CASSSGDTTGNTIYF.